The T cell receptor beta chain described here comes from a study of neurological immune-mediated disorders. Study conclusions and caveats: When grouped phylogenetically, the repertoires of 18 of the 34 multiple sclerosis patients fell together in one related-CDR3 cluster, which is a possible signature. The multiple sclerosis repertoire cluster lacked an association with any feature, whether clinical or MRI.

TCRdb recomputed calls from the 5' RACE reads with MiXCR, one row per CDR3 protein. The sample comprises 45,000 to 55,000 distinct CDR3 sequences, over 4.5% of which are singletons, and 1.1% to 1.5% rests with the top ten. Germline V gene lookup returns CDR1 MDHEN and CDR2 SYDVKM. The CDR3 covers 15 residues. Deletions cut 6 bases from V and 0 bases from J, with 12 bases between. Notes on this clonotype: Antigen specificity is unknown.

Sequencing was done on a sample of CD4+ T cells from blood. The clonotype was recovered from a woman aged 18 to 35 with multiple sclerosis. The chain has TRBV28 and TRBJ1-5; maybe TRBD1 (6 bases). The CDR3 loop reads CASRAETGSNQPQHF. DNA for the CDR3: TGTGCCAGCAGAGCGGAGACAGGTAGCAATCAGCCCCAGCATTTT. Full variable domain (outside the CDR3, taken from reference TRBV28 and TRBJ1-5): DVKVTQSSRYLVKRTGEKVFLECVQDMDHENMFWYRQDPGLGLRLIYFSYDVKMKEKGDIPEGYSVSREKKERFSLILESASTNQTSMYLCASRAETGSNQPQHFGDGTRLSIL.